Listed below are T cell receptor beta chains from one sample, sequenced in a study of control samples from healthy donors and cancer patients. This table comes from immunoSEQ multiplex PCR, and its TCRdb copy is limited to in-frame clones, with some not included. The table includes 2,000 to 2,500 clones, around 98% detected once. The sequenced sample consisted of PBMCs. The receptors originated from a man between 70 and 80 years old with head and neck cancer. Both conserved end residues are part of each CDR3. Fields, in order: CDR3 DNA, CDR3 protein, D gene, J gene, clone size, V gene. The D gene is left open where the match is weak. Clone size is stated in some rows and not others, as once, few, many or a class when expanded.

DNA: TGTGCCAGCTCACCACTAACTAGCGGGAGGGCCGTGAACACCGGGGAGCTGTTTTTT
CDR3: CASSPLTSGRAVNTGELFF
D: TRBD2
J: TRBJ2-2
size: .
V: TRBV18

DNA: TGTGCCAGCAGCACGTGGTTTAAGACAGGGCGCACCATTTATAATTCACCCCTCCACTTT
CDR3: CASSTWFKTGRTIYNSPLHF
D: TRBD1
J: TRBJ1-6
size: .
V: TRBV7-9

DNA: TGTGCCAGCAGAATTTGGCCCGGAGGGGAAGCTTTCTTT
CDR3: CASRIWPGGEAFF
D: .
J: TRBJ1-1
size: .
V: TRBV12-3/TRBV12-4

DNA: TGCGCCAGCAGCCAGATAGGACAGGGGGCCTATGGCTACACCTTC
CDR3: CASSQIGQGAYGYTF
D: TRBD1
J: TRBJ1-2
size: .
V: TRBV4-3

DNA: TGTGCCAGCATAGCGGGACAGGGAACCGGGGAGCTGTTTTTT
CDR3: CASIAGQGTGELFF
D: .
J: TRBJ2-2
size: .
V: TRBV2

DNA: TGTGCCACCGAAGGGGACACTAGCACAGATACGCAGTATTTT
CDR3: CATEGDTSTDTQYF
D: .
J: TRBJ2-3
size: .
V: TRBV24-1

DNA: TGTGCCAGCAGCCGCGCGGGGGGCGAGAACACCGGGGAGCTGTTTTTT
CDR3: CASSRAGGENTGELFF
D: TRBD2
J: TRBJ2-2
size: once
V: TRBV7-2

DNA: TGTGCCAGCAGCCCGAAAGGATCCTACAATGAGCAGTTCTTC
CDR3: CASSPKGSYNEQFF
D: .
J: TRBJ2-1
size: .
V: TRBV11-3

DNA: TGTGCCGGCTCTGGGGGGGGCTTTGGGAATCAGCCCCAGCATTTT
CDR3: CAGSGGGFGNQPQHF
D: .
J: TRBJ1-5
size: .
V: TRBV28

DNA: TGTGCCTGGCGGGACAGTCATTACGAGCAGTACTTC
CDR3: CAWRDSHYEQYF
D: TRBD1
J: TRBJ2-7
size: .
V: TRBV30

DNA: TGTGCCAGCAGCCGACATGGGGCGAGGGAGCAGTTCTTC
CDR3: CASSRHGAREQFF
D: .
J: TRBJ2-1
size: .
V: TRBV3-1/TRBV3-2

DNA: TGTGCCAGCAGCCACTTAGTTGACACCAGCGCCATTCAGTACTTC
CDR3: CASSHLVDTSAIQYF
D: .
J: TRBJ2-4
size: .
V: TRBV3-1/TRBV3-2

DNA: TGTGCCAGAAGTACAGGGGGCATTCGAACTGAAGCTTTCTTT
CDR3: CARSTGGIRTEAFF
D: TRBD1
J: TRBJ1-1
size: .
V: TRBV6-8

DNA: TGCGCCAGCAGCCGAACTATAACAGGGGGGCAAGAGACCCAGTACTTC
CDR3: CASSRTITGGQETQYF
D: TRBD1
J: TRBJ2-5
size: .
V: TRBV5-1